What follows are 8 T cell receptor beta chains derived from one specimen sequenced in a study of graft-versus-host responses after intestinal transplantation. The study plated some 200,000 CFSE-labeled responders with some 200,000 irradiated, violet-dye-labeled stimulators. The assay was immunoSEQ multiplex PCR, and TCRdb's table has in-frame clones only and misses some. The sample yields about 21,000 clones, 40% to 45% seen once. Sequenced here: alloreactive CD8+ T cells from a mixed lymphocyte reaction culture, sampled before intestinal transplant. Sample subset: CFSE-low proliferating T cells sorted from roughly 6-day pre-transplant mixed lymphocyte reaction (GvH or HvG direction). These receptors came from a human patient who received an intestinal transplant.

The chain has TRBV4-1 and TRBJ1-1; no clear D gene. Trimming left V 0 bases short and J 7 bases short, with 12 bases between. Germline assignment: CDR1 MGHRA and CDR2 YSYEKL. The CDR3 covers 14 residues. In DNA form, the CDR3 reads TGCGCCAGCAGCCAAGATTGGGCGCCTGGTGAAGCTTTCTTT. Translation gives CASSQDWAPGEAFF.

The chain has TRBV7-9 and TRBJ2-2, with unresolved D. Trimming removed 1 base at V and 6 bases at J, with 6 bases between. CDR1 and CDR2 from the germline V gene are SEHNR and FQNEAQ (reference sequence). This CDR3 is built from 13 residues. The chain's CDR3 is CASSLEVSGELFF. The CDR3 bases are TGTGCCAGCAGCTTAGAAGTCTCCGGGGAGCTGTTTTTT. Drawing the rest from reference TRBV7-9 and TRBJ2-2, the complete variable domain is DTGVSQNPRHKITKRGQNVTFRCDPISEHNRLYWYRQTLGQGPEFLTYFQNEAQLEKSRLLSDRFSAERPKGSFSTLEIQRTEQGDSAMYLCASSLEVSGELFFGEGSRLTVL.

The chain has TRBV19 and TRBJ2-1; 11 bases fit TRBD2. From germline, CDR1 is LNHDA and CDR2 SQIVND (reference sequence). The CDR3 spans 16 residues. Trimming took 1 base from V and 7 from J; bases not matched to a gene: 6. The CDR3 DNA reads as TGTGCCAGTAGTATAGTTAGCGGGAGGGTTAAAAATGAGCAGTTCTTC. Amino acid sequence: CASSIVSGRVKNEQFF.

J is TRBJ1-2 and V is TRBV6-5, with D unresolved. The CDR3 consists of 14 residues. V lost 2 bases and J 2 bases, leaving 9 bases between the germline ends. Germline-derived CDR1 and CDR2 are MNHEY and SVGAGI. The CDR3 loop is CASSYTAANYGYTF. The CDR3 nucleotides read TGTGCCAGCAGTTACACGGCAGCGAACTATGGCTACACCTTC.

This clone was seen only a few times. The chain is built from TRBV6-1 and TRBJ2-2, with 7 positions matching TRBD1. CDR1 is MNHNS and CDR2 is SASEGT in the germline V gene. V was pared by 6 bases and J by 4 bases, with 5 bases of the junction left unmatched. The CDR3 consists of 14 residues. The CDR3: CASRRQGATGELFF. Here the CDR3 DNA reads TGTGCCAGCAGACGACAGGGAGCCACCGGGGAGCTGTTTTTT.

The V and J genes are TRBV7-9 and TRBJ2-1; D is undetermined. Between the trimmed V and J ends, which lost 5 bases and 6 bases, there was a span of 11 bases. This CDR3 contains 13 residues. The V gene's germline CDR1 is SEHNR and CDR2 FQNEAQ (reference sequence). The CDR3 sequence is CASSPGWSNEQFF. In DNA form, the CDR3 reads TGTGCCAGCAGCCCTGGCTGGAGCAATGAGCAGTTCTTC.

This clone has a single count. CDR3 sequence reads: CASSLTGGSTDTQYF. CDR3 DNA sequence: TGTGCCAGCAGTCTGACAGGGGGGAGCACAGATACGCAGTATTTT. The chain uses TRBV6-6 and TRBJ2-3, with 9 bases identical to TRBD1. Germline CDR1 MNHNY, CDR2 SVGAGI (reference sequence). The CDR3 loop spans 15 amino acids. Trimming removed 5 bases from V and 0 bases from J; junction bases left unmatched: 3.

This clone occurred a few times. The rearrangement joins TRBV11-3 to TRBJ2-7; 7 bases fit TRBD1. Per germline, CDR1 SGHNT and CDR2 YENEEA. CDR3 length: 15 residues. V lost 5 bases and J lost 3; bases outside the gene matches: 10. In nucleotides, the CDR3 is TGTGCCAGCAGCCGCCCGGACAGGCCCGACTACGAGCAGTACTTC. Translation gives CASSRPDRPDYEQYF. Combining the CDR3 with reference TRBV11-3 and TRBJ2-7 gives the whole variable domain EAGVVQSPRYKIIEKKQPVAFWCNPISGHNTLYWYLQNLGQGPELLIRYENEEAVDDSQLPKDRFSAERLKGVDSTLKIQPAELGDSAVYLCASSRPDRPDYEQYFGPGTRLTVT.